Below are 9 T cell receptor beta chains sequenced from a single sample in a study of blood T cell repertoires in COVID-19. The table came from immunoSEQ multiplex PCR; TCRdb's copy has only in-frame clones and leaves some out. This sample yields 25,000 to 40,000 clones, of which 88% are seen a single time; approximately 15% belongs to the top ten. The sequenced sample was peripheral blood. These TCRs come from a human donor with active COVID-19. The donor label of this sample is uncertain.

CDR3 nucleotides: TGCGCCAGCAGTCGGACAGACCTTTCTGGGGCCAACGTCCTGACTTTC. Translation gives CASSRTDLSGANVLTF. V is TRBV5-1 and J is TRBJ2-6, with a weak D call TRBD1 (6 bases). The CDR3 consists of 16 residues. Per germline, CDR1 SGHRS and CDR2 YFSETQ. Trimming removed 5 bases from V and 1 base from J, with 13 bases in between.

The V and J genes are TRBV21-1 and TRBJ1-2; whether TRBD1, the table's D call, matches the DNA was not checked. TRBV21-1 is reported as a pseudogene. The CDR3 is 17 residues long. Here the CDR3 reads CASSKKDDRAFGYGYTF. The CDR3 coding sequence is TGTGCCAGCAGCAAAAAAGATGACAGGGCCTTTGGCTATGGCTACACCTTC.

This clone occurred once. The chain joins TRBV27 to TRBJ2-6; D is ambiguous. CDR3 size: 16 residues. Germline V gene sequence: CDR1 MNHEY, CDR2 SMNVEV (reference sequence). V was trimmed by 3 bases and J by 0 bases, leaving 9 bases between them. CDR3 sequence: CASSLISFSGANVLTF. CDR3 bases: TGTGCCAGCAGTTTGATAAGCTTCTCTGGGGCCAACGTCCTGACTTTC.

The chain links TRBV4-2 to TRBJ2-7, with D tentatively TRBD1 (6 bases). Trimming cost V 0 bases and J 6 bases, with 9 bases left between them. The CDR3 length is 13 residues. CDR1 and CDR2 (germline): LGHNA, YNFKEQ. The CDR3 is CASSQEGALEQYF. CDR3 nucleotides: TGTGCCAGCAGCCAAGAGGGGGCACTCGAGCAGTACTTC.

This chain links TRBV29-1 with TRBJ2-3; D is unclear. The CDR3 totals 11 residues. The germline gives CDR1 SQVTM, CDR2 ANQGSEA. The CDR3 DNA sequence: TGCAGTGTTAGCTACACAGATACGCAGTATTTT. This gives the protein CSVSYTDTQYF.

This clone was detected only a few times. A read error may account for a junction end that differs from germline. As DNA, the CDR3 is TGTGCTAGCAGCCCCATACTTCTGGATGACAGGGCCTATGGCTACACCTTC. Protein product: CASSPILLDDRAYGYTF. The gene calls are TRBV7-7 and TRBJ1-2; 7 bases match TRBD1. The CDR3 length is 17 residues. The V gene's germline CDR1 is SSHAT and CDR2 FNYEAQ (reference sequence). Full variable domain (outside the CDR3, taken from reference TRBV7-7 and TRBJ1-2): GAGVSQSPRYKVTKRGQDVTLRCDPISSHATLYWYQQALGQGPEFLTYFNYEAQPDKSGLPSDRFSAERPEGSISTLTIQRTEQRDSAMYRCASSPILLDDRAYGYTFGSGTRLTVV.

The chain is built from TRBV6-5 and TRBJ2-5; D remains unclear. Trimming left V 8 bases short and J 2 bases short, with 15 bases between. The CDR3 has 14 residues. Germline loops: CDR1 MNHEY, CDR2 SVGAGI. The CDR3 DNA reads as TGTGCCAGCCGTAGCATGCCCCCTCAAGAGACCCAGTACTTC. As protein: CASRSMPPQETQYF.

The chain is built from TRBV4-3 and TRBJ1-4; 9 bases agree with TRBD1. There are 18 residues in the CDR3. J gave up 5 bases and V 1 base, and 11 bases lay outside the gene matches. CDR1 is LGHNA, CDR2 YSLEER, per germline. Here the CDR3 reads CASSQGGQGIEGNEKLFF. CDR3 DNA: TGCGCCAGCAGCCAAGGGGGACAGGGTATTGAAGGGAATGAAAAACTGTTTTTT.

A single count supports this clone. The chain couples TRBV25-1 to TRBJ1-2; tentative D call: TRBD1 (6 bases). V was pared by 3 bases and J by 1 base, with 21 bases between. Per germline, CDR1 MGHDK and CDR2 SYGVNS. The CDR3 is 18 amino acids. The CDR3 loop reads CASSDTILTGSLNYGYTF. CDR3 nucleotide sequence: TGTGCCAGCAGTGACACTATACTAACAGGGAGTCTTAACTATGGCTACACCTTC.